The next 18 T cell receptor beta chains were all read from a single sample in a study of cytomegalovirus exposure and HLA in healthy donors. This PCR relied on a set of 60 Vbeta primers and 13 Jbeta primers. The method was immunoSEQ multiplex PCR; TCRdb's version includes in-frame clones alone and lacks a portion of them. In all, the sample yields fewer than 85,000 clones. The sample comprised PBMCs. These receptors all stem from a man between 45 and 60 years old in good health and CMV-seropositive.

V is TRBV5-1 and J is TRBJ2-1; 13 bases match TRBD2. From germline, CDR1 is SGHRS and CDR2 YFSETQ. The CDR3 length is 15 residues. V trimming: 4 bases; J trimming: 7 bases; junction bases outside the gene matches: 5. CDR3 in amino acids: CASSAGLAGVNEQFF. The CDR3 coding sequence is TGCGCCAGCAGCGCCGGACTAGCGGGAGTAAATGAGCAGTTCTTC.

This chain joins TRBV6-1 and TRBJ2-7; 8 positions agree with TRBD2. Germline V gene sequence: CDR1 MNHNS, CDR2 SASEGT. The CDR3 runs to 15 residues. The trim removed 2 bases at V and 3 bases at J, leaving 6 bases unmatched. DNA for the CDR3: TGTGCCAGCAGTGAACGTATTAGCGGGATCTACGAGCAGTACTTC. Its protein product is CASSERISGIYEQYF.

The chain is built from TRBV15 and TRBJ2-1, with TRBD1 matching 7 bases. CDR3 size: 18 residues. Losses at the gene ends were 3 bases for V and 5 bases for J; bases not matched to a gene: 16. Germline-derived CDR1 and CDR2 are LNHNV and YYDKDF (reference sequence). The CDR3 reads CATSSLNKLGQANNEQFF. The CDR3 DNA reads TGTGCCACCAGCAGTCTAAATAAACTCGGACAGGCTAACAATGAGCAGTTCTTC.

This chain connects TRBV29-1 to TRBJ1-2; 7 nucleotides agree with TRBD1. V was clipped by 6 bases and J by 2 bases; unmatched bases: 6. Per germline, CDR1 SQVTM and CDR2 ANQGSEA. The CDR3 sequence is 13 residues long. The CDR3 sequence is CSVATGQNYGYTF. As DNA, the CDR3 is TGCAGCGTAGCGACAGGGCAGAACTATGGCTACACCTTC.

The rearrangement links TRBV5-1 to TRBJ2-6; D ambiguous. Germline V gene sequence: CDR1 SGHRS, CDR2 YFSETQ. CDR3 length: 14 amino acids. Trimming cost V 1 base and J 4 bases, with 6 bases left between them. Written as DNA, the CDR3 is TGCGCCAGCAGCTTGACACCAGGGGCCAACGTCCTGACTTTC. This gives the protein CASSLTPGANVLTF.

The rearrangement uses TRBV25-1 and TRBJ1-1; a weak D match, TRBD1 (5 bases). The CDR3 runs 13 residues. Trimming removed 5 bases at V and 3 bases at J, with 10 bases between. From germline, CDR1 is MGHDK and CDR2 SYGVNS. The CDR3 sequence: CASSHRGDTEAFF. The CDR3 nucleotides are TGTGCCAGCAGTCACCGGGGGGACACTGAAGCTTTCTTT. Based on the CDR3 plus reference TRBV25-1 and TRBJ1-1, the full variable domain is EADIYQTPRYLVIGTGKKITLECSQTMGHDKMYWYQQDPGMELHLIHYSYGVNSTEKGDLSSESTVSRIRTEHFPLTLESARPSHTSQYLCASSHRGDTEAFFGQGTRLTVV.

The chain is built from TRBV4-1 and TRBJ2-5, with D perhaps matching TRBD2 (7 bases). Trimming took 1 base from V and 7 from J, leaving 22 bases between them. Germline CDR1 MGHRA, CDR2 YSYEKL. There are 17 residues in the CDR3. CDR3 sequence reads: CASSQGVREGGGGTQYF. CDR3 coding DNA: TGCGCCAGCAGCCAAGGAGTCAGGGAGGGAGGAGGGGGGACCCAGTACTTC.

This chain uses TRBV15 with TRBJ2-2; no clear D. The CDR3 runs 12 residues. V lost 0 bases to trimming and J lost 7 bases, with 3 bases between them. Germline CDR1 reads LNHNV; CDR2 reads YYDKDF (reference sequence). DNA of the CDR3: TGTGCCACCAGCAGAGATCTCGGGGAGCTGTTTTTT. As protein: CATSRDLGELFF.

This rearrangement joins TRBV5-1 to TRBJ2-1; maybe TRBD1 (6 bases). There are 15 residues in the CDR3. CDR1 and CDR2 (germline): SGHRS, YFSETQ. V gave up 2 bases and J gave up 7 bases, with 16 bases separating them. The CDR3: CASSLGDRLFNEQFF. The CDR3 DNA reads TGCGCCAGCAGCTTAGGCGACAGGCTGTTTAATGAGCAGTTCTTC.

The genes are TRBV28 and TRBJ1-2; maybe TRBD1 (6 bases). Germline loops: CDR1 MDHEN, CDR2 SYDVKM. The CDR3 runs 14 residues. V lost 5 bases and J lost 7, with 17 bases in between. The CDR3 DNA is TGTGCCAGCAGTACCTTAGAGGGGGTTAGTGGCTACACCTTC. Its protein product is CASSTLEGVSGYTF.

The rearrangement uses TRBV11-2 and TRBJ1-1; perhaps TRBD1 as D (6 bases). There are 16 residues in the CDR3. In germline, CDR1 is SGHAT, CDR2 FQNNGV. V was pared by 3 bases and J by 2 bases, with 16 bases between. The CDR3 region has the DNA TGTGCCAGCAGCTTCGGGAGGGGGGGGATAAACACTGAAGCTTTCTTT. It codes for CASSFGRGGINTEAFF.

The chain links TRBV18 to TRBJ2-7, with 15 bases fitting TRBD2. V was clipped by 1 base and J by 7 bases; unmatched bases: 5. The CDR3 length is 16 residues. Germline CDR1 and CDR2: KGHSH and LQKENI. As DNA, the CDR3 is TGTGCCAGCTCACCACAAGGACTAGCGGGAGGGTATGAGCAGTACTTC. It translates to CASSPQGLAGGYEQYF.

V is TRBV5-1 and J is TRBJ2-5, with 11 bases fitting TRBD2. This CDR3 comprises 15 residues. The ends lost 5 bases at V and 0 bases at J; junction bases unmatched: 3. Germline-derived CDR1 and CDR2 are SGHRS and YFSETQ. The DNA of the CDR3 is TGCGCCAGCAGTTTAGCGGGAGGGTACCAAGAGACCCAGTACTTC. Translating gives CASSLAGGYQETQYF.

The rearrangement joins TRBV5-6 to TRBJ2-7; 9 positions match TRBD2. This CDR3 comprises 13 residues. Trimming removed 5 bases from V and 5 bases from J; junction bases left unmatched: 5. Germline V CDR1 and CDR2: SGHDT, YYEEEE. CDR3 DNA: TGTGCCAGCAGTTTTAGCGGGAGAAACGAGCAGTACTTC. Residues: CASSFSGRNEQYF.

The J gene is TRBJ1-2, the V gene TRBV28; D gene unclear. This CDR3 comprises 15 residues. Trimming took 5 bases from V and 2 from J, leaving 15 bases between them. Germline V CDR1 and CDR2: MDHEN, SYDVKM. CDR3 region: CASSLPRGNNYGYTF. The DNA for the CDR3 is TGTGCCAGCAGTCTGCCAAGAGGGAACAACTATGGCTACACCTTC.

CDR3 nucleotides: TGTGCCACCCTGGACAGGGCGGGCACTGAAGCTTTCTTT. Protein sequence: CATLDRAGTEAFF. The V and J genes are TRBV6-6 and TRBJ1-1; 8 nucleotides match TRBD1. Germline lookup yields CDR1 MNHNY and CDR2 SVGAGI (reference sequence). CDR3 length equals 13 residues. Losses at the gene ends were 10 bases for V and 4 bases for J; bases not matched to a gene: 8.

V usage is TRBV10-2 and J usage is TRBJ1-5, with a weak D call TRBD1 (6 bases). V lost 3 bases and J lost 1, with 13 bases in between. This CDR3 region has 16 residues. Germline CDR1 reads WSHSY; CDR2 reads SAAADI. CDR3 loop: CASSDRGEGSNQPQHF. The CDR3 DNA follows: TGCGCCAGCAGTGATAGGGGGGAGGGGAGCAATCAGCCCCAGCATTTT.

The rearrangement links TRBV27 to TRBJ1-5; D is unresolved. This CDR3 spans 13 amino acids. V was pared by 6 bases and J by 2 bases, with 8 bases between. The V gene's germline CDR1 is MNHEY and CDR2 SMNVEV (reference sequence). CDR3 protein: CASRITGNQPQHF. In DNA, the CDR3 is TGTGCCAGCAGGATTACGGGCAATCAGCCCCAGCATTTT.